This is a list of T cell receptor beta chains from one sample in a study of blood T cell repertoires in COVID-19. Profiling relied on immunoSEQ multiplex PCR, and the TCRdb table lists in-frame clones only, not all of them. The sample includes around 97,000 clones, about 87% of them seen just once. Sequenced input: peripheral blood. These receptors originate from a human donor in a cohort sampled during active or convalescent COVID-19. Both conserved end residues are part of each CDR3. A D gene is named only where the DNA matches it firmly. Expanded clones are given a class, and other clones once, few, many or no size at all.

clone size: -
V gene: TRBV6-5
J gene: TRBJ2-2
D gene: TRBD2
CDR3 protein: CAVRGGVNTGELFF
CDR3 DNA: TGTGCCGTTAGGGGAGGGGTGAACACCGGGGAGCTGTTTTTT

clone size: -
V gene: TRBV3-1/TRBV3-2
J gene: TRBJ1-2
D gene: -
CDR3 protein: CASSQVRGSYGYTF
CDR3 DNA: TGTGCCAGCAGCCAAGTTAGGGGTAGCTATGGCTACACCTTC

clone size: -
V gene: TRBV6-5
J gene: TRBJ2-2
D gene: -
CDR3 protein: CATTRTSGTGELFF
CDR3 DNA: TGTGCCACCACGAGGACCTCGGGGACCGGGGAGCTGTTTTTT

clone size: once
V gene: TRBV4-2
J gene: TRBJ1-2
D gene: TRBD1
CDR3 protein: CASSQDRQGWIYGYTF
CDR3 DNA: TGTGCCAGCAGCCAAGATAGACAGGGGTGGATCTATGGCTACACCTTC

clone size: -
V gene: TRBV6-2/TRBV6-3
J gene: TRBJ1-2
D gene: TRBD1
CDR3 protein: CASSPSGTGGYGYTF
CDR3 DNA: TGTGCCAGCAGTCCCTCCGGGACAGGGGGTTATGGCTACACCTTC

clone size: -
V gene: TRBV30
J gene: TRBJ1-2
D gene: TRBD1
CDR3 protein: CAWSSGTGIYGYTF
CDR3 DNA: TGTGCCTGGAGTTCCGGGACAGGTATCTATGGCTACACCTTC

clone size: few
V gene: TRBV3-1/TRBV3-2
J gene: TRBJ2-7
D gene: TRBD2
CDR3 protein: CASSPQIAGGSEQYF
CDR3 DNA: TGTGCCAGCAGCCCACAAATAGCGGGGGGCTCCGAGCAGTACTTC

clone size: -
V gene: TRBV19
J gene: TRBJ1-1
D gene: TRBD1
CDR3 protein: CASSFTGGITEAFF
CDR3 DNA: TGTGCCAGTAGTTTCACAGGGGGAATTACTGAAGCTTTCTTT

clone size: -
V gene: TRBV4-1
J gene: TRBJ2-4
D gene: TRBD1
CDR3 protein: CASSRTGQIAKNIQYF
CDR3 DNA: TGCGCCAGCAGCAGGACAGGACAAATAGCCAAAAACATTCAGTACTTC

clone size: few
V gene: TRBV19
J gene: TRBJ1-4
D gene: -
CDR3 protein: CASSIDGFKNEKLFF
CDR3 DNA: TGTGCCAGTAGTATAGACGGGTTTAAGAATGAAAAACTGTTTTTT

clone size: -
V gene: TRBV15
J gene: TRBJ2-1
D gene: -
CDR3 protein: CATSRDWQGPKNEQFF
CDR3 DNA: TGTGCCACCAGCAGAGATTGGCAGGGTCCTAAAAATGAGCAGTTCTTC

clone size: once
V gene: TRBV5-6
J gene: TRBJ2-2
D gene: -
CDR3 protein: CASSLAFSFNTGELFF
CDR3 DNA: TGTGCCAGCAGCTTGGCCTTCAGTTTTAACACCGGGGAGCTGTTTTTT

clone size: few
V gene: TRBV7-8
J gene: TRBJ1-6
D gene: -
CDR3 protein: CASSFKDGLLPNSPLHF
CDR3 DNA: TGTGCCAGCAGCTTCAAAGACGGACTTCTCCCTAATTCACCCCTCCACTTT